This TCR beta chain was documented in a study of blood T cell repertoires in COVID-19. The overall study: Sites in the United States, Italy and Spain provided acute and convalescent COVID-19 samples. The analysed material was cDNA or gDNA that came from T cells, B-cell-depleted T cells, or PBMCs.

Germline V gene lookup returns CDR1 LNHDA and CDR2 SQIVND (reference sequence). The CDR3 consists of 13 residues. V was clipped by 1 base and J by 2 bases, with 5 bases between them. Original processing methods: Estimation of nucleated cell counts relied on the amplification of reference gene primers. Sequenced by immunoSEQ multiplex PCR; TCRdb stores in-frame clones only, minus some. Clone size and V and J calls were adopted from that table, with D and trimming inferred from the DNA. Of tens of thousands of clones in the sample, approximately 89% were seen once. The TCR was taken from a woman between 55 and 75 years old with active COVID-19. J is TRBJ1-2 and V is TRBV19, with unresolved D. Specimen: peripheral blood. The CDR3 here is CASSIGRNYGYTF. For the CDR3, the DNA is TGTGCCAGTAGTATAGGGCGGAACTATGGCTACACCTTC. The variable domain in full, with the rest retrieved from reference TRBV19 and TRBJ1-2, is DGGITQSPKYLFRKEGQNVTLSCEQNLNHDAMYWYRQDPGQGLRLIYYSQIVNDFQKGDIAEGYSVSREKKESFPLTVTSAQKNPTAFYLCASSIGRNYGYTFGSGTRLTVV.